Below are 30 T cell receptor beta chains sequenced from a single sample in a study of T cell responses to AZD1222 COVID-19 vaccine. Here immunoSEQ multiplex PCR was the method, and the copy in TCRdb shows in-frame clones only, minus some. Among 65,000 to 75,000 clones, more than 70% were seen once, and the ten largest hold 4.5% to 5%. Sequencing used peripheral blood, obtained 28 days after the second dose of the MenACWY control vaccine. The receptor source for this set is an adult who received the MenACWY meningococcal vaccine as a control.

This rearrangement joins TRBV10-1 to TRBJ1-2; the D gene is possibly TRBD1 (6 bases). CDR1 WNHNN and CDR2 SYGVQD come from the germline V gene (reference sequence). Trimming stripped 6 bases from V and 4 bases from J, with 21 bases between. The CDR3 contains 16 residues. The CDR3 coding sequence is TGCGCCAGCAGGGGGGGGACCACAGGGACGTTCTATGGCTACACCTTC. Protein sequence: CASRGGTTGTFYGYTF.

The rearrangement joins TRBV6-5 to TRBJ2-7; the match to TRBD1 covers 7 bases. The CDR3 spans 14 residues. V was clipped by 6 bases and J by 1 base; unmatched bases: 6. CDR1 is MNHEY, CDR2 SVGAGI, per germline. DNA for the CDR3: TGTGCCAGCAGCGTTCCGACAGGGTCCTACGAGCAGTACTTC. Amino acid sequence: CASSVPTGSYEQYF.

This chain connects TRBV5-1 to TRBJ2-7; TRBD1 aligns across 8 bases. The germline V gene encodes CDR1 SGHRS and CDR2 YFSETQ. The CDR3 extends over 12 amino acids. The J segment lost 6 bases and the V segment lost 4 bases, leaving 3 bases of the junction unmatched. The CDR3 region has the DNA TGCGCCAGCAGCCACGACAGGGGCGAGCAGTACTTC. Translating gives CASSHDRGEQYF.

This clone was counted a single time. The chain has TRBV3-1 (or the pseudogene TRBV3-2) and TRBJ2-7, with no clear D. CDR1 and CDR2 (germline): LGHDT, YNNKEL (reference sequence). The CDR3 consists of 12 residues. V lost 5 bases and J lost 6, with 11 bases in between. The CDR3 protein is CASSGDWGEQYF. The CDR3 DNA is TGTGCCAGCAGCGGTGACTGGGGCGAGCAGTACTTC.

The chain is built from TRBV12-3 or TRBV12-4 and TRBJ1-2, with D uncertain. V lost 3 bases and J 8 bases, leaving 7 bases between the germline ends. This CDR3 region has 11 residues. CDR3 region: CASSLVKGYTF. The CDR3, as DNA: TGTGCCAGCAGTTTGGTCAAGGGCTACACCTTC.

CDR3 in DNA: TGCGCCAGCAGCGGAGGTGGGCAGGGGGCGAAGGGTACCGGGGAGCTGTTTTTT. Translation gives CASSGGGQGAKGTGELFF. The chain recombines TRBV5-1 with TRBJ2-2; 8 bases agree with TRBD1. Losses at the gene ends were 4 bases for V and 5 bases for J; bases not matched to a gene: 16. CDR3 size: 18 residues. In germline, CDR1 is SGHRS, CDR2 YFSETQ.

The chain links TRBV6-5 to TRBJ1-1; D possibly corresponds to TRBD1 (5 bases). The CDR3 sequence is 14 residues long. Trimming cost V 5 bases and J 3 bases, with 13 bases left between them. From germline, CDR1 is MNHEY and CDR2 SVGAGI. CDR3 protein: CASSTDGADTEAFF. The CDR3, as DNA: TGTGCCAGCAGTACGGACGGGGCGGACACTGAAGCTTTCTTT.

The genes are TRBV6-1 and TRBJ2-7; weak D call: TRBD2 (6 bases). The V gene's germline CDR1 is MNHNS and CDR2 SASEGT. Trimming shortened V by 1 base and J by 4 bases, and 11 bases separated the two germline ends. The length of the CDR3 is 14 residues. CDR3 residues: CASSEGGGLYEQYF. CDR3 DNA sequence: TGTGCCAGCAGTGAAGGAGGAGGGTTGTACGAGCAGTACTTC.

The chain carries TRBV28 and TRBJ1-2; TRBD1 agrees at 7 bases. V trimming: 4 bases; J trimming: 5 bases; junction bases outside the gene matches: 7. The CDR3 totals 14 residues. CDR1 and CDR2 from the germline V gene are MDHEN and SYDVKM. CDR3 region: CASSYGTARYGYTF. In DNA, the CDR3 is TGTGCCAGCAGTTACGGGACAGCGCGATATGGCTACACCTTC.

CDR3 sequence: CATQGGVNTGELFF. The CDR3 nucleotides are TGTGCCACCCAGGGGGGGGTGAACACCGGGGAGCTGTTTTTT. The genes are TRBV28 and TRBJ2-2; perhaps D is TRBD1 or TRBD2 (7 bases each). The germline gives CDR1 MDHEN, CDR2 SYDVKM. The CDR3 loop spans 14 amino acids. The V end lost 10 bases, the J end lost 1 base, and 13 bases lay between the germline ends. The entire variable domain, with the rest obtained from reference TRBV28 and TRBJ2-2, is as follows: DVKVTQSSRYLVKRTGEKVFLECVQDMDHENMFWYRQDPGLGLRLIYFSYDVKMKEKGDIPEGYSVSREKKERFSLILESASTNQTSMYLCATQGGVNTGELFFGEGSRLTVL.

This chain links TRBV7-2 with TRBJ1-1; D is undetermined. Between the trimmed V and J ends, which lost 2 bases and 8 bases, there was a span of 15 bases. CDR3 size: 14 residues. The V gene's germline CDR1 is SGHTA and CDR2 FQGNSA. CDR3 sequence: CASSLSPPREEAFF. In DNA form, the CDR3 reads TGTGCCAGCAGCTTAAGTCCCCCACGAGAAGAAGCTTTCTTT.

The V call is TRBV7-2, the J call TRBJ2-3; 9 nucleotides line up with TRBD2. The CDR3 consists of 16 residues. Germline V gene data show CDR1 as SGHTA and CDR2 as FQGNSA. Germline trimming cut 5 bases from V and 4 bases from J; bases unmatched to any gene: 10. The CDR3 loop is CASSANSGGTADTQYF. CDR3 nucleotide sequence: TGTGCCAGCAGCGCGAATAGCGGGGGCACAGCAGATACGCAGTATTTT.

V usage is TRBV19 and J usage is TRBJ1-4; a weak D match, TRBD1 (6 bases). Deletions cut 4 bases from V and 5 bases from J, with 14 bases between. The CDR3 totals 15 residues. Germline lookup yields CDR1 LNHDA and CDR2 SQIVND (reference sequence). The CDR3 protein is CASSTQGDLNEKLFF. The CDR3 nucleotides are TGTGCCAGTAGTACACAGGGAGACCTGAATGAAAAACTGTTTTTT. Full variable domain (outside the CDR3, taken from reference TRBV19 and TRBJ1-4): DGGITQSPKYLFRKEGQNVTLSCEQNLNHDAMYWYRQDPGQGLRLIYYSQIVNDFQKGDIAEGYSVSREKKESFPLTVTSAQKNPTAFYLCASSTQGDLNEKLFFGSGTQLSVL.

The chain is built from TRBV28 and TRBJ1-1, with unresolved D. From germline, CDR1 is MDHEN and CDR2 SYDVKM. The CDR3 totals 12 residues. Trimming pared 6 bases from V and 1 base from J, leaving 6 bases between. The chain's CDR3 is CASSAGNTEAFF. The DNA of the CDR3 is TGTGCCAGCAGCGCCGGGAACACTGAAGCTTTCTTT.

The CDR3 reads CASTIQGQGGQPQHF. CDR3 nucleotide sequence: TGTGCCAGTACCATCCAGGGCCAGGGAGGGCAGCCCCAGCATTTT. The chain has TRBV19 and TRBJ1-5, with TRBD1 as a possible D gene (5 bases). V gave up 7 bases and J gave up 7 bases, with 20 bases separating them. CDR1 LNHDA and CDR2 SQIVND come from the germline V gene (reference sequence). This CDR3 comprises 15 residues.

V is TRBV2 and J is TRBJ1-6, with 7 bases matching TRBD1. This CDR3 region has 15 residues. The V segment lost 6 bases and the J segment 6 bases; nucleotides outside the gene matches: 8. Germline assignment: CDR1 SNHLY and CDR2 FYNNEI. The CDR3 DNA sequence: TGTGCCAGCAGCCAACAGGGGTTAGTTAATTCACCCCTCCACTTT. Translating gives CASSQQGLVNSPLHF.

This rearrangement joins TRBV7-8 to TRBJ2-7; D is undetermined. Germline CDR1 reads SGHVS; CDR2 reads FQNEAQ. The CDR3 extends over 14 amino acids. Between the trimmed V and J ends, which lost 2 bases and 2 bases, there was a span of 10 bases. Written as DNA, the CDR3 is TGTGCCAGCAGCTTATCCAGGATTCCCTACGAGCAGTACTTC. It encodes CASSLSRIPYEQYF. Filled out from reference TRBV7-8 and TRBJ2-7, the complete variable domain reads GAGVSQSPRYKVAKRGQDVALRCDPISGHVSLFWYQQALGQGPEFLTYFQNEAQLDKSGLPSDRFFAERPEGSVSTLKIQRTQQEDSAVYLCASSLSRIPYEQYFGPGTRLTVT.

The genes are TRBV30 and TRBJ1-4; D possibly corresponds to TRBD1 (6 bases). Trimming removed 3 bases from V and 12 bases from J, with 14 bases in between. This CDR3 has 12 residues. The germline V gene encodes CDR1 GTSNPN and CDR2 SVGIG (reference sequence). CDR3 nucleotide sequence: TGTGCCTGGAGCTCCGGGGGGCCACAACTGTTTTTT. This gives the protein CAWSSGGPQLFF.

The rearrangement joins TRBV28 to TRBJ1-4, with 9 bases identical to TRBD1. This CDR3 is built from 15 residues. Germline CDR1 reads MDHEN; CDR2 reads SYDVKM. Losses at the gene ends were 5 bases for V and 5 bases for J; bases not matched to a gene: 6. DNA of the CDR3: TGTGCCAGCAGTGAAACAGGGGGCGTGAATGAAAAACTGTTTTTT. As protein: CASSETGGVNEKLFF.

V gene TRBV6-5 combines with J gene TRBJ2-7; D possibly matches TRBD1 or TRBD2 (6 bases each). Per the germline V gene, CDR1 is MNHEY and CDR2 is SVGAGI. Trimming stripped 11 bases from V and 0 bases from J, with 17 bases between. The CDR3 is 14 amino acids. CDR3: CAAGRGQGSYEQYF. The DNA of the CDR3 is TGTGCCGCCGGCCGGGGGCAGGGCTCCTACGAGCAGTACTTC.

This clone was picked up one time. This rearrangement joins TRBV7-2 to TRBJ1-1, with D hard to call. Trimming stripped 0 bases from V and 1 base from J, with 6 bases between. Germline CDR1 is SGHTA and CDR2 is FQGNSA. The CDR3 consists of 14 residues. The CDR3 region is CASSLAPENTEAFF. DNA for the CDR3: TGTGCCAGCAGCTTAGCCCCGGAGAACACTGAAGCTTTCTTT.

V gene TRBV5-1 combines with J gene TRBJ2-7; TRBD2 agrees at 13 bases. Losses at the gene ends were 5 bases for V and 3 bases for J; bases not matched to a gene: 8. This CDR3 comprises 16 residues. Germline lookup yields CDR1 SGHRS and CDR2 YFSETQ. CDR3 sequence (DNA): TGCGCCAGCAGGAGGACCGGGACTAGCGGGAACTACGAGCAGTACTTC. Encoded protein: CASRRTGTSGNYEQYF.

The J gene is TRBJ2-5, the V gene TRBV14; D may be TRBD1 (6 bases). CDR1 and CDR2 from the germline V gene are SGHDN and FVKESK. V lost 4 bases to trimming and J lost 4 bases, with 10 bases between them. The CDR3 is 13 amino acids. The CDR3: CASSPQGRETQYF. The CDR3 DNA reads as TGTGCCAGCAGCCCCCAGGGGAGAGAGACCCAGTACTTC.

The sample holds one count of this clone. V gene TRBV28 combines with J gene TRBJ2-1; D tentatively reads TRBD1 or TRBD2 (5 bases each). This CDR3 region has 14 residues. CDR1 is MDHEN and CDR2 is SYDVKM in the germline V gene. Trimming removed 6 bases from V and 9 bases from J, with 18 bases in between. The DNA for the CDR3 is TGTGCCAGCAGAGTGGGACGCGTAGATGGTGAGCAGTTCTTC. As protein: CASRVGRVDGEQFF.

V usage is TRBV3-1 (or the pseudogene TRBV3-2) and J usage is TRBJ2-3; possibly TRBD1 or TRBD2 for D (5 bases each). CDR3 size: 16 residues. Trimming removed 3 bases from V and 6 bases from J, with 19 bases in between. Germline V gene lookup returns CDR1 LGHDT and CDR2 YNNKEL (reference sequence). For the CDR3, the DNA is TGTGCCAGCAGCCAGAGCCGGGACCAACCGACGGATACGCAGTATTTT. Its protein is CASSQSRDQPTDTQYF.

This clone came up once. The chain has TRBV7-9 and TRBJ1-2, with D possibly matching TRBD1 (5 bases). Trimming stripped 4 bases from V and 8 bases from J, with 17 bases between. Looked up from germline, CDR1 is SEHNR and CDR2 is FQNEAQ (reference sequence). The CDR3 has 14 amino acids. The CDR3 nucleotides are TGTGCCAGCAGCTCCAATACAAAGGGGTCCGGCTACACCTTC. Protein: CASSSNTKGSGYTF.

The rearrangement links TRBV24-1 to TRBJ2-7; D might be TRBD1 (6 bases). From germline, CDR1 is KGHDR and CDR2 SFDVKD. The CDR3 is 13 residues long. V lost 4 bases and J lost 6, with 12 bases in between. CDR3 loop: CATSEGGFGEQYF. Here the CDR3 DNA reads TGTGCCACCAGTGAAGGGGGTTTCGGCGAGCAGTACTTC.

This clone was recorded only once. The DNA of the CDR3 is TGCGCCAGCAGCTTGACCCCGGGACCGATCCAAGAGACCCAGTACTTC. This sequence encodes CASSLTPGPIQETQYF. V is TRBV5-1 and J is TRBJ2-5; D possibly matches TRBD1 or TRBD2 (5 bases each). Germline-derived CDR1 and CDR2 are SGHRS and YFSETQ. The CDR3 spans 16 residues. V shed 1 base and J shed 1 base, with 14 bases lying between them.

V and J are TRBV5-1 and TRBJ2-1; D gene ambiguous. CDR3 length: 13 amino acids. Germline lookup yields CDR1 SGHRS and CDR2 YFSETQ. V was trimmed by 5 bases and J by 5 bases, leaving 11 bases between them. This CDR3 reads CASRIGQNNEQFF. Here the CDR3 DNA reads TGCGCCAGCAGAATCGGCCAAAACAATGAGCAGTTCTTC.

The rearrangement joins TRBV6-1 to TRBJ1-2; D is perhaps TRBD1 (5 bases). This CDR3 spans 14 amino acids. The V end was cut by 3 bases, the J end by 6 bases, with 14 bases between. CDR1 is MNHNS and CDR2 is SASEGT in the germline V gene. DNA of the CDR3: TGTGCCAGCAGTGAGGCAGGGTCGGAAAATGGCTACACCTTC. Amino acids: CASSEAGSENGYTF.